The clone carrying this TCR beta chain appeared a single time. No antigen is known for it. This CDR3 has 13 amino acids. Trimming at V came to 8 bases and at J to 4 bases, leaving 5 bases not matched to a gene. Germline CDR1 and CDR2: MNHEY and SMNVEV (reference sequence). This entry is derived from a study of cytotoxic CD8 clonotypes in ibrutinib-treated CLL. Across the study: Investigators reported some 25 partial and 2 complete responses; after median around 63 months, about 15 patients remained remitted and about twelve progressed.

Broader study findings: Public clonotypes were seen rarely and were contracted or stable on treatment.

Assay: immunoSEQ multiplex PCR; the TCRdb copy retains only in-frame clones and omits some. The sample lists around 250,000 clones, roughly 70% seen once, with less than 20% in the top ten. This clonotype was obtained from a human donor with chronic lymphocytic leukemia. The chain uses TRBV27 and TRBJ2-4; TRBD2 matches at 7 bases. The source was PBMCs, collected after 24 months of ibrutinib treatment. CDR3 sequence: CASGGGAKNIQYF. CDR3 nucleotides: TGTGCCAGCGGGGGAGGGGCGAAAAACATTCAGTACTTC.